Presented here are 17 T cell receptor beta chains from one specimen sequenced in a study of T cell changes during pregnancy in multiple sclerosis. Sequenced by immunoSEQ multiplex PCR; TCRdb stores in-frame clones only, minus some. Of 95,000 to 100,000 clones in the sample, 91% were seen once. The sample consisted of peripheral blood, taken in the second trimester of pregnancy. The receptors were gathered from a female donor with multiple sclerosis, enrolled in a pregnancy study.

The chain combines TRBV7-2 with TRBJ1-3, with TRBD1 as a possible D gene (5 bases). In germline, CDR1 is SGHTA, CDR2 FQGNSA. V was cut by 2 bases and J by 0 bases, with 11 bases left in between. This CDR3 region has 16 residues. For the CDR3, the DNA is TGTGCCAGCAGCTTAAAAGGGGCAGCCTCTGGAAACACCATATATTTT. Encoded protein: CASSLKGAASGNTIYF.

J is TRBJ1-5 and V is TRBV7-2; no definite D call. Trimming stripped 3 bases from V and 2 bases from J, with 11 bases between. The CDR3 extends over 15 amino acids. Germline V lookup: CDR1 SGHTA, CDR2 FQGNSA. DNA for the CDR3: TGTGCCAGCAGCTTCGATCGGGGAGGCAATCAGCCCCAGCATTTT. It specifies CASSFDRGGNQPQHF.

The rearrangement joins TRBV4-2 to TRBJ2-7, with D maybe TRBD2 (6 bases). Germline assignment: CDR1 LGHNA and CDR2 YNFKEQ. With 4 bases removed from V and 0 bases from J, the gap between germline ends came to 16 bases. The CDR3 sequence is 16 residues long. CDR3 sequence: CASSPNGEALSYEQYF. The CDR3 coding sequence is TGTGCCAGCAGCCCTAACGGGGAGGCGCTCTCCTACGAGCAGTACTTC.

This chain uses TRBV28 with TRBJ2-1, with D maybe TRBD1 (6 bases). The CDR3 spans 15 residues. Germline CDR1 is MDHEN and CDR2 is SYDVKM. The V and J ends lost 6 bases and 3 bases respectively, with 15 bases between them. The CDR3 here is CASRGTGTSYNEQFF. The CDR3 DNA follows: TGTGCCAGCAGGGGGACCGGGACAAGCTACAATGAGCAGTTCTTC.

The gene calls are TRBV2 and TRBJ1-1, with D perhaps TRBD1 (6 bases). Germline lookup yields CDR1 SNHLY and CDR2 FYNNEI. The CDR3 loop spans 12 amino acids. V shed 5 bases and J shed 10 bases, with 14 bases lying between them. CDR3 DNA sequence: TGTGCCAGCAGTTCATACAGGGACGGAGCTTTCTTT. It specifies CASSSYRDGAFF.

V and J are TRBV28 and TRBJ2-7, with D uncertain. Germline V gene sequence: CDR1 MDHEN, CDR2 SYDVKM. The CDR3 contains 15 residues. The V end lost 6 bases, the J end lost 6 bases, and 21 bases lay between the germline ends. CDR3 sequence: CASRTRRVGGGEQYF. The CDR3 coding sequence is TGTGCCAGCAGGACTCGCCGGGTCGGCGGTGGCGAGCAGTACTTC.

This clone appeared a single time. V is TRBV5-1 and J is TRBJ2-3; D may be TRBD2 (5 bases). Germline V gene lookup returns CDR1 SGHRS and CDR2 YFSETQ. Trimming removed 0 bases at V and 6 bases at J, with 11 bases between. The CDR3 loop spans 14 amino acids. The CDR3 DNA sequence: TGCGCCAGCAGCTTGGAACTAGAAGGGGATACGCAGTATTTT. It specifies CASSLELEGDTQYF.

This sequence joins TRBV6-5 and TRBJ1-2, with D perhaps matching TRBD1 (6 bases). Germline V lookup: CDR1 MNHEY, CDR2 SVGAGI. Deletions cut 6 bases from V and 0 bases from J, with 8 bases between. This CDR3 is 13 amino acids long. CDR3 DNA: TGTGCCAGCAGGTCAGGGGCTAACTATGGCTACACCTTC. This sequence encodes CASRSGANYGYTF.

The chain is built from TRBV25-1 and TRBJ1-4, with D possibly TRBD1 on 5 matching bases. Germline-derived CDR1 and CDR2 are MGHDK and SYGVNS. The CDR3 sequence is 16 residues long. V dropped 3 bases and J dropped 7 bases, with 18 bases sitting between them. The CDR3 region is CASSDGLGRVGEKLFF. The DNA for the CDR3 is TGTGCCAGCAGTGACGGGTTGGGCAGGGTAGGTGAAAAACTGTTTTTT.

The chain links TRBV6-1 to TRBJ1-5, with a tentative D call TRBD1 (5 bases). The CDR3 covers 16 residues. The germline V gene has CDR1 MNHNS and CDR2 SASEGT. The germline V and J ends were trimmed by 3 bases and 2 bases, with 14 bases remaining between them. In nucleotides, the CDR3 is TGTGCCAGCAGTGATGGGGGAGGTTGGGGCAATCAGCCCCAGCATTTT. This gives the protein CASSDGGGWGNQPQHF.

Only one count was recorded for this clone. This sequence joins TRBV6-5 and TRBJ1-5; TRBD1 matches 9 bases. The CDR3 is made up of 14 amino acids. V dropped 4 bases and J dropped 6; count of bases not matched to a gene: 4. Germline CDR1 reads MNHEY; CDR2 reads SVGAGI. CDR3 amino acids: CASSSGTGSQPQHF. The CDR3 nucleotides read TGTGCCAGCAGTTCCGGGACAGGGAGTCAGCCCCAGCATTTT.

The gene calls are TRBV5-4 and TRBJ2-1; possible D gene TRBD1, 6 bases. This CDR3 has 16 residues. V was trimmed by 0 bases and J by 0 bases, leaving 10 bases between them. Germline CDR1 and CDR2: SGHNT and YYREEE (reference sequence). The CDR3 coding sequence is TGTGCCAGCAGCTTGGGGGGGCTCAGCTCCTACAATGAGCAGTTCTTC. Translated: CASSLGGLSSYNEQFF.

CDR3 nucleotides: TGTGCCAGCAGATCCGGGACTAGATACAATGAGCAGTTCTTC. Residues: CASRSGTRYNEQFF. The rearrangement joins TRBV28 to TRBJ2-1, with TRBD2 identical over 8 bases. The junction had 5 bases not matched to a gene; V was cut back by 6 bases and J by 4 bases. In germline, CDR1 is MDHEN, CDR2 SYDVKM. CDR3 length: 14 amino acids.

V and J are TRBV7-9 and TRBJ1-1; the match to TRBD1 covers 7 bases. CDR3 length: 15 amino acids. Trimming cost V 4 bases and J 1 base; bases outside gene matches: 6. CDR1 and CDR2 from the germline V gene are SEHNR and FQNEAQ (reference sequence). CDR3 sequence (DNA): TGTGCCAGCAGCTCACCGACAGGGAAGAACACTGAAGCTTTCTTT. Translated: CASSSPTGKNTEAFF.

V is TRBV5-1 and J is TRBJ1-2; unclear D gene. The ends were cut back, 1 base at V and 8 bases at J, with 15 bases in the middle. Germline CDR1 and CDR2: SGHRS and YFSETQ. The CDR3 consists of 14 residues. The CDR3 spells CASSLSDTITGYTF. DNA of the CDR3: TGCGCCAGCAGCTTGTCCGACACCATAACCGGCTACACCTTC.

V and J are TRBV7-2 and TRBJ2-7; D possibly corresponds to TRBD1 (6 bases). The V gene's germline CDR1 is SGHTA and CDR2 FQGNSA. V was pared by 5 bases and J by 6 bases, with 23 bases between. The CDR3 length is 16 residues. The CDR3 loop is CASSPSGNRVGAEQYF. CDR3 in DNA: TGTGCCAGCAGCCCAAGCGGAAACAGGGTCGGGGCCGAGCAGTACTTC.

This chain links TRBV28 with TRBJ1-3, with D perhaps TRBD1 (5 bases). The germline gives CDR1 MDHEN, CDR2 SYDVKM. CDR3 size: 15 residues. V was pared by 4 bases and J by 0 bases, with 10 bases between. The chain's CDR3 is CASSSLQASGNTIYF. As DNA, the CDR3 is TGTGCCAGCAGTTCTTTACAGGCCTCTGGAAACACCATATATTTT. Drawing the rest from reference TRBV28 and TRBJ1-3, the complete variable domain is DVKVTQSSRYLVKRTGEKVFLECVQDMDHENMFWYRQDPGLGLRLIYFSYDVKMKEKGDIPEGYSVSREKKERFSLILESASTNQTSMYLCASSSLQASGNTIYFGEGSWLTVV.